This T cell receptor (beta chain) was obtained from a study of T cell changes during pregnancy in multiple sclerosis. Germline values: CDR1 MDHEN, CDR2 SYDVKM. Losses at the gene ends were 2 bases for V and 3 bases for J; bases not matched to a gene: 1. This CDR3 is built from 13 residues. Libraries were prepared by immunoSEQ multiplex PCR; TCRdb keeps only in-frame clonotypes and omits some of them. The table has about 85,000 clones, approximately 90% seen once. The J gene is TRBJ2-7, the V gene TRBV28, with 7 positions matching TRBD2. The TCR sequence derives from a female donor with multiple sclerosis, enrolled in a pregnancy study. The sample here was peripheral blood, taken in the first trimester of pregnancy. CDR3 sequence (DNA): TGTGCCAGCAGTTTAAGCGGGATCTACGAGCAGTACTTC. Residues: CASSLSGIYEQYF.